A single T cell receptor beta chain is shown here with its context. The CDR3 loop spans 15 amino acids. Trimming removed 1 base at V and 6 bases at J, with 16 bases between. Germline CDR1 and CDR2: LGHDT and YNNKEL (reference sequence). This entry is derived from a study of blood T cell repertoires in COVID-19. Study-level information: From the United States, Italy and Spain came samples of acute and convalescent COVID-19.

Study processing details: Amplification of reference gene primers was used by the study to estimate nucleated cell counts. TCRdb's copy holds only in-frame clones and misses some; the assay was immunoSEQ multiplex PCR. V, J and clone size are those of that table, while D and trimming were read from the DNA. In the table there are roughly 180,000 clones, about four fifths of which are singletons. The chain joins TRBV3-1 (or the pseudogene TRBV3-2) to TRBJ2-7; D may be TRBD1 (6 bases). The clonotype originates from a man in his forties who had recovered from COVID-19. The source material was peripheral blood. DNA for the CDR3: TGTGCCAGCAGCCAAGGAGGCGGGCCCAGGGGCGAGCAGTACTTC. Protein product: CASSQGGGPRGEQYF.